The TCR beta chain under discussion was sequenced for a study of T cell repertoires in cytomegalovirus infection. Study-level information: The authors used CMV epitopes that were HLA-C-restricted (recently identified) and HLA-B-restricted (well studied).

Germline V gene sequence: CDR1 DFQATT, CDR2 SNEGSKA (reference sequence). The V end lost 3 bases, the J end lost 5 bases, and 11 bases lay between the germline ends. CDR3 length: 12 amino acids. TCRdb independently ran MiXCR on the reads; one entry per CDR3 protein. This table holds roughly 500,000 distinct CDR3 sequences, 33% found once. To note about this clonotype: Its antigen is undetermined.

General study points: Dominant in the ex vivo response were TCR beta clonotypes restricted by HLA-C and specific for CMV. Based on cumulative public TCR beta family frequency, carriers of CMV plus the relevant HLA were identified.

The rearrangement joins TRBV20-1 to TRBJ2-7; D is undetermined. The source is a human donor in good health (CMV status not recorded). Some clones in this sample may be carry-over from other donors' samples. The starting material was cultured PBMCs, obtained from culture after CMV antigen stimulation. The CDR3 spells CSASLVGHEQYV. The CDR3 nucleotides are TGCAGTGCTAGCCTTGTGGGCCACGAGCAGTACGTC.